This T cell receptor (beta chain) emerged from a study of blood T cell repertoires in COVID-19 (dated by TCRdb to 2018 to 2020). With respect to the entire study: Collaborator samples came from the United States, Italy and Spain and covered acute and convalescent phases of COVID-19. The material from the prospective study consisted of cDNA or gDNA derived from T cells, B-cell-depleted T cells, or PBMCs. Deeply sampled blood TCRbeta repertoires from subjects exposed to, actively infected with, or recovered from COVID-19 were included in the dataset. The repertoires were released in a freely available public database meant as a resource for research on the immune response to SARS-CoV-2. The samples were drawn from two sources: the first 160 participants of the ongoing ImmuneRACE study, and 1,200 or so subjects contributed by 6 global collaborators. Sample metadata almost always included a de-identified subject ID, COVID-19 status, age in years and sex. Where available, HLA class I and class II types were obtained from metadata supplied by the sample provider rather than from assay-based typing. General findings and caveats noted by the study authors: Clinical and demographic metadata were provided uncurated, with the amount varying by source and participant.

TCRbeta CDR3 regions were amplified from genomic DNA by means of the immunoSEQ Assay, a bias-controlled multiplex PCR. In the authors' own workflow: Nucleated cell counts per sample were estimated from amplification of reference gene primers within the assay. To quantify the absolute abundance of each unique TCRbeta CDR3 rearrangement, sequence reads were collapsed and filtered. Productive Simpson clonality was computed per sample as the square root of Simpson's diversity index over productive rearrangements. Sourced from immuneACCESS, this table was stored by TCRdb with only in-frame sequences that have V and J called. A share of the clones is absent; for the studies checked, an unresolved V gene accounts for under half, and the remainder has no known explanation. V, J and clone size were drawn from that table, and D and trimming were deduced from the DNA. The sample table holds about 140,000 clones, of which approximately 90% were seen once. Of the sample, roughly 2.5% falls within the top ten clones.

Relative to germline, V is missing 4 bases and J is missing 4 bases, with 4 bases of the junction outside any gene match. The CDR3, from cysteine to phenylalanine, totals 15 residues. Here the CDR3 DNA is all that survives: 45 bases in frame from base 1. Sequences KGHDR (CDR1) and SFDVKD (CDR2) are obtained from the germline V gene. One collaborating source in Seattle enrolled patients while the patients were actively infected and followed the patients over time throughout the course of disease. Each collaborating institution followed its own protocols to collect whole blood in K2EDTA tubes. For TCRbeta analysis, collaborator samples were shipped as frozen whole blood, as isolated PBMCs, or as DNA extracted from either sample type. Notes on this clone: Which antigen it targets is not known. Qualities for individual bases were not recorded, and no much larger clone is one base off.

The clonotype originates from a human donor with COVID-19, enrolled during active disease. The donor label of this sample is uncertain. Sequenced sample: peripheral blood. The rearrangement combines TRBV24-1 with TRBJ2-1, and 9 junction bases match TRBD2. The nucleotides are TGTGCCACCAGTGAGTCTAGCGGGGCGTACAATGAGCAGTTCTTC. This encodes CATSESSGAYNEQFF.